This passage covers 2 T cell receptor beta chains from one sample sequenced in a study of lung T cells in sarcoidosis with Löfgren's syndrome. TCRdb re-called the reads with MiXCR, one entry per CDR3 protein. The data show tens of thousands of distinct CDR3 sequences, 21% seen once. Source material: CD4+ T cells from PBMCs. Source of these receptors: a human donor with sarcoidosis (Löfgren's syndrome or another form), or a control subject (not recorded which).

A note on this clonotype: With a much larger clone just one base away, this may be a read error. The chain carries TRBV6-1 and TRBJ1-1; a weak D match, TRBD1 (6 bases). The CDR3 covers 14 residues. Per the germline V gene, CDR1 is MNHNS and CDR2 is SASEGT. With 5 bases removed from V and 5 bases from J, the gap between germline ends came to 15 bases. This CDR3 reads CASSRGAGLTEAFF. CDR3 DNA: TGTGCCAGCAGTCGGGGGGCCGGACTAACTGAAGCTTTCTTT.

This clonotype was recorded many times. This chain connects TRBV27 to TRBJ2-7, with D tentatively TRBD1 or TRBD2 (5 bases each). Per the germline V gene, CDR1 is MNHEY and CDR2 is SMNVEV (reference sequence). The V gene lost 4 bases and the J gene lost 6 bases, with 13 bases spanning the gap. The CDR3 consists of 13 residues. This chain's CDR3 is CASSSIVGVEQYV. The CDR3 DNA sequence: TGTGCCAGCAGTTCTATCGTGGGGGTCGAGCAGTACGTC.